This T cell receptor (beta chain) was sequenced during a study of blood T cell repertoires in COVID-19. Study-wide background: Acute and convalescent COVID-19 specimens originated in the United States, Italy and Spain. From T cells, B-cell-depleted T cells, or PBMCs came the material, which was cDNA or gDNA.

The germline V gene has CDR1 SGHRS and CDR2 YFSETQ. The CDR3 consists of 14 residues. V gave up 4 bases and J gave up 5 bases; unmatched junction bases: 8. The authors' processing: Reference gene primers were amplified, and this amplification served to estimate nucleated cell counts. The table came from immunoSEQ multiplex PCR; TCRdb's copy has only in-frame clones and leaves some out. From that table come the V and J calls and clone size; the DNA was used to work out D and trimming. The sample consists of approximately 260,000 clones, approximately 91% of them appearing once. In its sample, this clone was seen a few times.

The receptor was isolated from a man between 45 and 60 years old with acute or convalescent COVID-19. The material sequenced was peripheral blood. The genes are TRBV5-1 and TRBJ1-1; 7 bases align to TRBD1. The CDR3, as DNA: TGCGCCAGCAGCAGACAGGGCGGAGGGACTGAAGCTTTCTTT. Protein sequence: CASSRQGGGTEAFF.